The 21 T cell receptor beta chains below were found in one sample sequenced in a study of blood T cell repertoires in COVID-19. Clones were read by immunoSEQ multiplex PCR, and TCRdb kept only the in-frame ones, dropping some. This sample has about 94,000 clones, with about four fifths found just once. The sample taken for sequencing was peripheral blood. All receptors come from a human donor in a cohort sampled during active COVID-19.

The chain has TRBV19 and TRBJ1-5, with 9 bases identical to TRBD1. Germline V gene data show CDR1 as LNHDA and CDR2 as SQIVND (reference sequence). V shed 7 bases and J 1 base; nucleotides not matched to a gene: 5. The CDR3 covers 15 residues. The CDR3 region has the DNA TGTGCCAGTAACCGCGGGACAGGGAGCAATCAGCCCCAGCATTTT. Translation gives CASNRGTGSNQPQHF.

This sequence joins TRBV28 and TRBJ2-1, with a tentative D call TRBD1 (5 bases). Trimming cost V 5 bases and J 7 bases, with 9 bases left between them. The germline V gene encodes CDR1 MDHEN and CDR2 SYDVKM. The length of the CDR3 is 12 residues. The CDR3 protein is CASSLGRNEQFF. In nucleotides, the CDR3 is TGTGCCAGCAGTCTGGGGCGGAATGAGCAGTTCTTC.

This chain uses TRBV28 with TRBJ1-2; 8 nucleotides align to TRBD1. The ends lost 5 bases at V and 8 bases at J; junction bases unmatched: 4. CDR3 length: 12 residues. Germline V CDR1 and CDR2: MDHEN, SYDVKM. The CDR3 bases are TGTGCCAGCAGTCAGGGGGCGCGGGGCTACACCTTC. This encodes CASSQGARGYTF.

This clone was counted between two and nine times. V and J are TRBV6-1 and TRBJ2-7; D is unclear. Trimming left V 0 bases short and J 6 bases short, with 9 bases between. The CDR3 is made up of 13 amino acids. Germline loops: CDR1 MNHNS, CDR2 SASEGT. In DNA, the CDR3 is TGTGCCAGCAGTGAAGCGGGCTTCCGCGAGCAGTACTTC. Protein product: CASSEAGFREQYF.

This clone was counted only a few times. V usage is TRBV30 and J usage is TRBJ2-1; D not certain. This CDR3 has 13 residues. The germline V and J ends were trimmed by 0 bases and 4 bases, with 7 bases remaining between them. Germline CDR1 is GTSNPN and CDR2 is SVGIG (reference sequence). CDR3 DNA: TGTGCCTGGAGTGTATTCCTATACAATGAGCAGTTCTTC. It yields the protein CAWSVFLYNEQFF.

The rearrangement uses TRBV10-3 and TRBJ2-5; 12 nucleotides agree with TRBD1. Germline values: CDR1 ENHRY, CDR2 SYGVKD. V shed 6 bases and J 5 bases; nucleotides not matched to a gene: 4. The CDR3 loop spans 14 amino acids. As DNA, the CDR3 is TGTGCCATCAGGGAGGGACAGGGGGCGGAGACCCAGTACTTC. Translating it yields CAIREGQGAETQYF.

The chain combines TRBV2 with TRBJ2-5, with 7 bases identical to TRBD1. After removal of 6 bases from V and 2 bases from J, the junction contained 9 bases not matched to a gene. CDR1 SNHLY and CDR2 FYNNEI come from the germline V gene. The CDR3 has 15 residues. CDR3 residues: CASSQSGQPQETQYF. The CDR3 DNA reads as TGTGCCAGCAGCCAATCGGGACAGCCACAAGAGACCCAGTACTTC.

The chain uses TRBV24-1 and TRBJ2-7, with 9 bases matching TRBD1. Germline CDR1 reads KGHDR; CDR2 reads SFDVKD. V shed 5 bases, J shed 2 bases, and the junction held 12 bases outside the gene matches. The CDR3 loop spans 17 amino acids. CDR3 amino acids: CATSAQTGTGTTYEQYF. CDR3 in DNA: TGTGCCACCAGTGCCCAAACCGGGACAGGGACTACCTACGAGCAGTACTTC.

This chain joins TRBV28 and TRBJ1-1; D is unclear. The ends were cut back, 5 bases at V and 0 bases at J, with 10 bases in the middle. Germline loops: CDR1 MDHEN, CDR2 SYDVKM. The CDR3 extends over 14 amino acids. In DNA form, the CDR3 reads TGTGCCAGCAGTCGGTCGGAGATGAACACTGAAGCTTTCTTT. Its translation: CASSRSEMNTEAFF.

The chain employs TRBV28 and TRBJ2-3, with D possibly being TRBD2 (5 bases). The CDR3 extends over 14 amino acids. The germline V gene encodes CDR1 MDHEN and CDR2 SYDVKM. V was clipped by 2 bases and J by 8 bases, with 14 bases between them. The CDR3 bases are TGTGCCAGCAGTTTAGCGGGTCCCTCCCGTACGCAGTATTTT. As protein: CASSLAGPSRTQYF. The complete variable domain, with remaining parts taken from reference TRBV28 and TRBJ2-3, reads DVKVTQSSRYLVKRTGEKVFLECVQDMDHENMFWYRQDPGLGLRLIYFSYDVKMKEKGDIPEGYSVSREKKERFSLILESASTNQTSMYLCASSLAGPSRTQYFGPGTRLTVL.

V and J are TRBV6-5 and TRBJ1-1; the D is unclear. This CDR3 region has 11 residues. The V gene lost 4 bases and the J gene lost 12 bases, with 12 bases spanning the gap. The germline gives CDR1 MNHEY, CDR2 SVGAGI. The CDR3 loop reads CASSLQRSTFF. The CDR3 bases are TGTGCCAGCAGTTTGCAAAGGAGTACTTTCTTT.

The chain links TRBV27 to TRBJ1-1, with a possible D match to TRBD1 (5 bases). CDR1 is MNHEY, CDR2 SMNVEV, per germline (reference sequence). The V end lost 5 bases, the J end lost 4 bases, and 11 bases lay between the germline ends. This CDR3 contains 13 residues. In nucleotides, the CDR3 is TGTGCCAGCAGTACCAGGGCCAGCACTGAAGCTTTCTTT. It is translated as CASSTRASTEAFF.

CDR3 sequence: CASSADGLAQYF. CDR3 DNA sequence: TGCGCCAGCAGCGCGGACGGGCTAGCGCAGTACTTC. V is TRBV5-1 and J is TRBJ2-7; the D gene is possibly TRBD2 (5 bases). CDR3 length: 12 amino acids. With 4 bases removed from V and 9 bases from J, the gap between germline ends came to 14 bases. Germline V CDR1 and CDR2: SGHRS, YFSETQ. The variable domain in full, completed from reference TRBV5-1 and TRBJ2-7, reads KAGVTQTPRYLIKTRGQQVTLSCSPISGHRSVSWYQQTPGQGLQFLFEYFSETQRNKGNFPGRFSGRQFSNSRSEMNVSTLELGDSALYLCASSADGLAQYFGPGTRLTVT.

CDR3 in DNA: TGTGCCATCCTATACGAGCAGTACTTC. Amino acid sequence: CAILYEQYF. V gene TRBV5-4 combines with J gene TRBJ2-7; D is uncertain. V shed 9 bases and J shed 4 bases, with 5 bases lying between them. CDR1 and CDR2 from the germline V gene are SGHNT and YYREEE (reference sequence). The length of the CDR3 is 9 residues.

J is TRBJ2-7 and V is TRBV30; 10 nucleotides agree with TRBD2. This CDR3 contains 13 residues. Per the germline V gene, CDR1 is GTSNPN and CDR2 is SVGIG (reference sequence). After removal of 3 bases from V and 3 bases from J, the junction contained 2 bases not matched to a gene. CDR3 in DNA: TGTGCCTGGAGACTAGCGGGATACTACGAGCAGTACTTC. Its protein product is CAWRLAGYYEQYF.

V and J are TRBV18 and TRBJ2-7; 7 nucleotides align to TRBD1. Looked up from germline, CDR1 is KGHSH and CDR2 is LQKENI. V gave up 2 bases and J gave up 4 bases; unmatched junction bases: 5. The CDR3 spans 14 residues. In nucleotides, the CDR3 is TGTGCCAGCTCACCAGGGACAGAACCGTACGAGCAGTACTTC. It codes for CASSPGTEPYEQYF.

CDR3 amino acids: CASSKRAGELFF. CDR3 in DNA: TGTGCCAGCAGTAAACGGGCCGGGGAGCTGTTTTTT. The rearrangement links TRBV3-1 (or the pseudogene TRBV3-2) to TRBJ2-2; no definite D call. The CDR3 totals 12 residues. V lost 6 bases and J lost 6, with 8 bases in between. The V gene's germline CDR1 is LGHDT and CDR2 YNNKEL (reference sequence).

The chain carries TRBV3-1 (or the pseudogene TRBV3-2) and TRBJ2-7; 9 bases are a match to TRBD2. CDR1 is LGHDT, CDR2 YNNKEL, per germline (reference sequence). V shed 4 bases, J shed 4 bases, and the junction held 5 bases outside the gene matches. The CDR3 has 14 residues. CDR3 in DNA: TGTGCCAGCAGCCTGAGCGGGGGGATGTACGAGCAGTACTTC. Protein sequence: CASSLSGGMYEQYF.

The chain recombines TRBV5-1 with TRBJ2-7; weak D call: TRBD1 (6 bases). The germline gives CDR1 SGHRS, CDR2 YFSETQ. V lost 4 bases and J lost 4, with 18 bases in between. The length of the CDR3 is 15 residues. The CDR3 DNA reads TGCGCCAGCAGCGCCTACAGGGAAGGTCCGTACGAGCAGTACTTC. Translating gives CASSAYREGPYEQYF.

This clone was detected a few times. The chain is built from TRBV10-1 and TRBJ2-7; no clear D gene. The CDR3 sequence is 13 residues long. Germline loops: CDR1 WNHNN, CDR2 SYGVQD (reference sequence). Deletions cut 4 bases from V and 6 bases from J, with 13 bases between. In nucleotides, the CDR3 is TGCGCCAGCAGTGCCGTACCCCGCGGCGAGCAGTACTTC. Translation: CASSAVPRGEQYF.

This chain connects TRBV5-4 to TRBJ2-7, with 9 nucleotides matching TRBD1. V shed 2 bases and J 4 bases; nucleotides not matched to a gene: 7. Germline lookup yields CDR1 SGHNT and CDR2 YYREEE (reference sequence). The CDR3 spans 15 residues. CDR3 sequence: CASSFTGGFGYEQYF. The CDR3 nucleotides read TGTGCCAGCAGCTTTACAGGGGGCTTCGGGTACGAGCAGTACTTC.